These T cell receptor beta chains were read from a single sample in a study of blood T cell repertoires in COVID-19. Profiling relied on immunoSEQ multiplex PCR, and the TCRdb table lists in-frame clones only, not all of them. The data contain 70,000 to 95,000 clones, roughly 80% of them singletons. The sample comprised peripheral blood. The receptors derive from a human donor in a cohort sampled during active COVID-19. The CDR3 runs from the conserved cysteine through the conserved F or W. The D gene is left open where the match is weak. The size entry is marked missing in some rows and otherwise reads once, few, many or a size class.

cdr3_aa: CASSGGYEQYF
cdr3_nt: TGTGCCAGCAGCGGGGGGTACGAGCAGTACTTC
clone_size: NA
d_call: TRBD2
v_call: TRBV2
cdr3_length: 11
j_call: TRBJ2-7

cdr3_aa: CASRRTGVVDSPLHF
cdr3_nt: TGCGCCAGCCGGCGAACAGGGGTAGTTGATTCACCCCTCCACTTT
clone_size: NA
d_call: TRBD1
v_call: TRBV5-1
cdr3_length: 15
j_call: TRBJ1-6

cdr3_aa: CASSLPHTGELFF
cdr3_nt: TGTGCCAGCAGCTTGCCTCACACCGGGGAGCTGTTTTTT
clone_size: NA
d_call: NA
v_call: TRBV5-4
cdr3_length: 13
j_call: TRBJ2-2

cdr3_aa: CASSINRIDEQFF
cdr3_nt: TGTGCCAGTAGTATAAACAGGATCGATGAGCAGTTCTTC
clone_size: NA
d_call: NA
v_call: TRBV19
cdr3_length: 13
j_call: TRBJ2-1

cdr3_aa: CASSFNGGTSYEQYF
cdr3_nt: TGCGCCAGCAGCTTCAACGGGGGGACCTCCTACGAGCAGTACTTC
clone_size: NA
d_call: TRBD2
v_call: TRBV5-1
cdr3_length: 15
j_call: TRBJ2-7

cdr3_aa: CASSLVSGQGSYNEQFF
cdr3_nt: TGTGCCAGCAGCTTAGTCAGTGGGCAGGGCTCCTACAATGAGCAGTTCTTC
clone_size: once
d_call: NA
v_call: TRBV13
cdr3_length: 17
j_call: TRBJ2-1

cdr3_aa: CSVAFAYSGNTIYF
cdr3_nt: TGCAGCGTTGCGTTCGCCTACTCTGGAAACACCATATATTTT
clone_size: NA
d_call: NA
v_call: TRBV29-1
cdr3_length: 14
j_call: TRBJ1-3

cdr3_aa: CASSERTAGAQPQHF
cdr3_nt: TGCGCCAGCAGTGAGCGGACGGCGGGTGCTCAGCCCCAGCATTTT
clone_size: many
d_call: NA
v_call: TRBV10-2
cdr3_length: 15
j_call: TRBJ1-5

cdr3_aa: CASRPLHTGGNEKLFF
cdr3_nt: TGTGCCAGCCGCCCCCTTCATACAGGGGGTAATGAAAAACTGTTTTTT
clone_size: once
d_call: TRBD1
v_call: TRBV7-9
cdr3_length: 16
j_call: TRBJ1-4

cdr3_aa: CATSTGLAGGGGTDTQYF
cdr3_nt: TGTGCCACCAGCACCGGACTAGCGGGGGGCGGTGGGACAGATACGCAGTATTTT
clone_size: NA
d_call: TRBD2
v_call: TRBV15
cdr3_length: 18
j_call: TRBJ2-3

cdr3_aa: CASKAGGLGDTQYF
cdr3_nt: TGTGCCTCGAAAGCGGGGGGCCTGGGAGATACGCAGTATTTT
clone_size: NA
d_call: TRBD2
v_call: TRBV30
cdr3_length: 14
j_call: TRBJ2-3

cdr3_aa: CASSDGSNYGYTF
cdr3_nt: TGTGCCAGCAGTGACGGGAGTAACTATGGCTACACCTTC
clone_size: once
d_call: NA
v_call: TRBV6-1
cdr3_length: 13
j_call: TRBJ1-2

cdr3_aa: CASSLGAGSINEQFF
cdr3_nt: TGCGCCAGCAGCTTGGGGGCGGGGTCCATCAATGAGCAGTTCTTC
clone_size: NA
d_call: NA
v_call: TRBV5-1
cdr3_length: 15
j_call: TRBJ2-1

cdr3_aa: CASSERTYGYTF
cdr3_nt: TGTGCCAGCAGCGAGCGGACCTACGGCTACACCTTC
clone_size: NA
d_call: NA
v_call: TRBV11-2
cdr3_length: 12
j_call: TRBJ1-2

cdr3_aa: CAISGQGSSYEQYF
cdr3_nt: TGTGCCATCAGTGGACAGGGGAGCTCCTACGAGCAGTACTTC
clone_size: NA
d_call: TRBD1
v_call: TRBV10-3
cdr3_length: 14
j_call: TRBJ2-7

cdr3_aa: CASSESVRGSRPYNEQFF
cdr3_nt: TGTGCCAGCAGTGAATCGGTCAGGGGTTCTCGACCCTACAATGAGCAGTTCTTC
clone_size: NA
d_call: NA
v_call: TRBV6-1
cdr3_length: 18
j_call: TRBJ2-1

cdr3_aa: CASSLKARRFSGNTIYF
cdr3_nt: TGTGCCAGTAGTCTCAAGGCGCGCAGGTTCTCTGGAAACACCATATATTTT
clone_size: NA
d_call: NA
v_call: TRBV19
cdr3_length: 17
j_call: TRBJ1-3

cdr3_aa: CATSDPTGNEQFF
cdr3_nt: TGTGCCACCAGTGACCCGACGGGGAATGAGCAGTTCTTC
clone_size: NA
d_call: NA
v_call: TRBV24-1
cdr3_length: 13
j_call: TRBJ2-1

cdr3_aa: CASSSGTETDTQYF
cdr3_nt: TGCGCCAGCAGCAGCGGGACCGAAACAGATACGCAGTATTTT
clone_size: NA
d_call: TRBD2
v_call: TRBV5-1
cdr3_length: 14
j_call: TRBJ2-3

cdr3_aa: CASSRSGGGSYNEQFF
cdr3_nt: TGTGCCAGTAGTCGTAGCGGGGGGGGTTCCTACAATGAGCAGTTCTTC
clone_size: NA
d_call: TRBD2
v_call: TRBV19
cdr3_length: 16
j_call: TRBJ2-1

cdr3_aa: CSARGAFQETQYF
cdr3_nt: TGCAGTGCTCGTGGGGCGTTCCAAGAGACCCAGTACTTC
clone_size: NA
d_call: NA
v_call: TRBV20-1
cdr3_length: 13
j_call: TRBJ2-5

cdr3_aa: CSVGLGQTYTF
cdr3_nt: TGCAGCGTTGGGTTGGGACAGACCTACACCTTC
clone_size: NA
d_call: TRBD1
v_call: TRBV29-1
cdr3_length: 11
j_call: TRBJ1-2

cdr3_aa: CASSQGAGSSYNEQFF
cdr3_nt: TGTGCCAGCAGCCAGGGAGCGGGAAGCTCCTACAATGAGCAGTTCTTC
clone_size: NA
d_call: TRBD2
v_call: TRBV7-8
cdr3_length: 16
j_call: TRBJ2-1

cdr3_aa: CASSRRSRGGELFF
cdr3_nt: TGTGCCAGCAGCCGTCGGTCCAGGGGCGGGGAGCTGTTTTTT
clone_size: NA
d_call: NA
v_call: TRBV3-1/TRBV3-2
cdr3_length: 14
j_call: TRBJ2-2

cdr3_aa: CASSLPGLAGGKSTDTQYF
cdr3_nt: TGTGCCAGCAGTCTACCGGGACTAGCGGGGGGGAAGAGCACAGATACGCAGTATTTT
clone_size: NA
d_call: TRBD2
v_call: TRBV28
cdr3_length: 19
j_call: TRBJ2-3

cdr3_aa: CASSPGYRGNTEAFF
cdr3_nt: TGTGCCAGCAGCCCCGGTTACAGGGGTAACACTGAAGCTTTCTTT
clone_size: NA
d_call: TRBD1
v_call: TRBV7-9
cdr3_length: 15
j_call: TRBJ1-1

cdr3_aa: CASSVASNRGSPLHF
cdr3_nt: TGTGCCAGCAGCGTAGCTTCGAACAGGGGTTCACCCCTCCACTTT
clone_size: few
d_call: TRBD1
v_call: TRBV9
cdr3_length: 15
j_call: TRBJ1-6

cdr3_aa: CASSYSISGFTGELFF
cdr3_nt: TGTGCCAGCAGTTACTCGATATCGGGATTCACCGGGGAGCTGTTTTTT
clone_size: NA
d_call: NA
v_call: TRBV6-6
cdr3_length: 16
j_call: TRBJ2-2

cdr3_aa: CASSLGFKSYNEQFF
cdr3_nt: TGTGCCAGCAGCTTGGGGTTTAAGAGCTACAATGAGCAGTTCTTC
clone_size: once
d_call: NA
v_call: TRBV5-6
cdr3_length: 15
j_call: TRBJ2-1

cdr3_aa: CASSLGEGVVSYF
cdr3_nt: TGTGCCAGCAGCTTGGGGGAAGGGGTCGTCTCATATTTT
clone_size: NA
d_call: NA
v_call: TRBV5-8
cdr3_length: 13
j_call: TRBJ2-3

cdr3_aa: CSASRRRTSGGFYEQYF
cdr3_nt: TGCAGTGCTAGTCGCAGACGGACTAGCGGGGGATTTTACGAGCAGTACTTC
clone_size: NA
d_call: TRBD2
v_call: TRBV20-1
cdr3_length: 17
j_call: TRBJ2-7

cdr3_aa: CASSVAARDSPSSGANVLTF
cdr3_nt: TGTGCCAGCAGCGTAGCGGCTAGGGACAGCCCGAGCTCTGGGGCCAACGTCCTGACTTTC
clone_size: NA
d_call: TRBD1
v_call: TRBV9
cdr3_length: 20
j_call: TRBJ2-6

cdr3_aa: CASSTDSWAQYF
cdr3_nt: TGTGCCAGCAGCACAGACAGTTGGGCCCAGTACTTC
clone_size: NA
d_call: NA
v_call: TRBV5-5
cdr3_length: 12
j_call: TRBJ2-5

cdr3_aa: CASSRQGADYNEQFF
cdr3_nt: TGTGCCAGCAGCCGACAGGGGGCTGACTACAATGAGCAGTTCTTC
clone_size: NA
d_call: TRBD1
v_call: TRBV7-3
cdr3_length: 15
j_call: TRBJ2-1

cdr3_aa: CASSRPVIEGTDTQYF
cdr3_nt: TGCGCCAGCAGCCGGCCGGTCATAGAGGGTACAGATACGCAGTATTTT
clone_size: NA
d_call: NA
v_call: TRBV5-1
cdr3_length: 16
j_call: TRBJ2-3